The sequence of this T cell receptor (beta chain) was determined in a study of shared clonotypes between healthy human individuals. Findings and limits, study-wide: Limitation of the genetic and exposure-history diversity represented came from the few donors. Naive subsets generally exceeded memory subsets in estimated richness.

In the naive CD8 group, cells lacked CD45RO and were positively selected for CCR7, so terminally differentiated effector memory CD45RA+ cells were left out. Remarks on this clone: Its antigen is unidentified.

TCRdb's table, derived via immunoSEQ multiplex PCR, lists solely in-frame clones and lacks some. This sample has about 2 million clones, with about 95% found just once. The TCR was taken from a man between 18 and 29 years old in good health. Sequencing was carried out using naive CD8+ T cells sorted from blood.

This CDR3 is CASSVGFEAGYEQYF. CDR3 nucleotide sequence: TGTGCCAGCAGCGTAGGGTTTGAGGCGGGCTACGAGCAGTACTTC. The chain combines TRBV9 with TRBJ2-7; D perhaps matches TRBD2 (5 bases). CDR1 and CDR2 (germline): SGDLS, YYNGEE. The CDR3 totals 15 residues. Trimming took off 0 bases at V and 3 bases at J, with 13 bases between the two ends.